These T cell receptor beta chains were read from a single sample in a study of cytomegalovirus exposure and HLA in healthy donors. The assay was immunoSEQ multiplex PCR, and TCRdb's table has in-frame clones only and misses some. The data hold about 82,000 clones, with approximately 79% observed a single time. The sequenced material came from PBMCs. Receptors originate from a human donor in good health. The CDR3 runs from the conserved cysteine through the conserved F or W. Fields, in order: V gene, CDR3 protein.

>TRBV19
CASSIQGLSYNEQFF
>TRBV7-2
CASSLNSGEQYF
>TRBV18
CASSPSGTSTDTQYF
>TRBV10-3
CAISDSGQGLDGYTF
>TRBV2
CASSEERGGARNEQFF
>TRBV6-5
CASSFTGNQPQHF
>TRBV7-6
CASSPQQGYEQYF
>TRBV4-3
CASSHGQGTEAFF
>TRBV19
CASRRTTGGEKLFF
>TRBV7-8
CASSLSGGLYNEQFF
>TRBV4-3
CASSQGTGITSVRTEAFF
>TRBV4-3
CASSQDPQRGVYNEQFF
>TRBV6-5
CASSQGTVYDTQYF
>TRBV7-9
CASSLRRELFF
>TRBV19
CASRPRDRVLGEPGTEAFF
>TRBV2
CASSGGRVNEKLFF
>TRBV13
CASSYSSADNEQFF
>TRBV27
CASAEGQGITDTQYF
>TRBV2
CASSRTGTGDNEQFF
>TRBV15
CATSRDPTRDRFGGYNSPLHF
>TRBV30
CAWSPLQGYSNQPQHF
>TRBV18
CASSPGAPSSYEQYF
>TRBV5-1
CASSWRLASDEQFF
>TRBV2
CASMAGDTGELFF
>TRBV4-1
CASSQAGTGKSEQFF
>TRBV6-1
CASSAQGYGYTF
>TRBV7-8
CASSPRRDRANQPQHF
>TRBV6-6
CASSYPRDSGYEQYF
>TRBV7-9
CASSHEDGGVTDTQYF
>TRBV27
CASSLHGDRPQETQYF
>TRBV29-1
CSVELLSGGAYTGELFF
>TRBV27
CASSLGTSGGRGFDEQFF
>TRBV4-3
CASSQEGRRYTDTQYF
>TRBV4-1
CASSPNRQVQPQHF
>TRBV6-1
CASSEGKGADSNQPQHF
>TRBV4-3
CASSQDLPRGRSSPLHF
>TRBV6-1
CASSERGPAYGYTF
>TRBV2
CARGSPRTSFYEQYF
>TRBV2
CASSVKNYGYTF
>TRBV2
CASSEAGLGETQYF
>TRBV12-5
CASESQGWNEQFF
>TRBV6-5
CASSPQGGSSGYTF
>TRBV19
CASSGTHGNNEQFF
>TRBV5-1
CASSLVLAGAGNTGELFF
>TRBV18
CASSPETTAPETYEQYF
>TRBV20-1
CSARGGQKAFF
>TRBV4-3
CASSQEGVGETQYF
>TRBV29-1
CSVEGQREQYF
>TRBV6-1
CASSEGSSLMVGYTF
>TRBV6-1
CASSEVERRSPLHF